Here is one T cell receptor (beta chain) with its context. Its antigen is currently unknown. It was with a sample-barcoded 5' primer and a J-beta primer mix that a second PCR of about 6 to 12 cycles was run. TCRdb used MiXCR to reprocess the 5' RACE reads, holding one entry per CDR3 protein. The sample yields around 1.5 million distinct CDR3 sequences, roughly 32% seen once. The source of the sample is a study of blood T cells in healthy people across ages. Each sample provided at least 6 micrograms of extracted total RNA. Study-level points and caveats: In long-lived donors, naive CD4+ cell counts and diversity exceeded those of aged donors. It was not possible, with unsorted PBMCs, to conclusively compare naive and antigen-experienced cells.

V was trimmed by 0 bases and J by 0 bases, leaving 8 bases between them. Germline V gene lookup returns CDR1 SGHTA and CDR2 FQGNSA. This CDR3 is 15 amino acids long. This clonotype originated in a woman in her 30s in good health. Sequenced material: blood. This chain connects TRBV7-2 to TRBJ1-1; D is uncertain. CDR3 DNA sequence: TGTGCCAGCAGCTTAGCCAGTCAGGTGAACACTGAAGCTTTCTTT. This encodes CASSLASQVNTEAFF. Filled out from reference TRBV7-2 and TRBJ1-1, the complete variable domain reads GAGVSQSPSNKVTEKGKDVELRCDPISGHTALYWYRQSLGQGLEFLIYFQGNSAPDKSGLPSDRFSAERTGGSVSTLTIQRTQQEDSAVYLCASSLASQVNTEAFFGQGTRLTVV.